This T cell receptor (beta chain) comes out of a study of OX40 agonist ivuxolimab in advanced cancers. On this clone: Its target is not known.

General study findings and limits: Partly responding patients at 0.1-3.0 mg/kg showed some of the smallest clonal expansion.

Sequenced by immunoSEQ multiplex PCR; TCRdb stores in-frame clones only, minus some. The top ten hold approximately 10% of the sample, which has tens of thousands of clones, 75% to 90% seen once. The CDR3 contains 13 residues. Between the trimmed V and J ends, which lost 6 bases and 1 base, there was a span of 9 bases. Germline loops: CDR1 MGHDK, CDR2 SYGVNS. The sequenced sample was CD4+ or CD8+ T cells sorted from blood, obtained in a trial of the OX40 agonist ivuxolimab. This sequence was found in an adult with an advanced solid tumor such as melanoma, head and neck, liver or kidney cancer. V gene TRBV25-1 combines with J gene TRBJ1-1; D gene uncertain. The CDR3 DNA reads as TGTGCCAGCAGCCCGACCGGGAACACTGAAGCTTTCTTT. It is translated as CASSPTGNTEAFF.